This T cell receptor beta chain is drawn from a study of cytomegalovirus exposure and HLA in healthy donors. Study-level results: Later analysis identified several of the most significant clusters that appeared linked to common viral pathogens.

In the PCR, 60 Vbeta and 13 Jbeta primers were used. Data came from immunoSEQ multiplex PCR; TCRdb stores just in-frame clones and leaves some out. Of over 55,000 clones listed, approximately 80% are singletons. Comment on this clone: Its antigen is still unknown.

This clonotype was obtained from a male donor in good health and CMV-seronegative. Sequencing input: PBMCs.

The CDR3 reads CASSGTGPGAQYF. The CDR3 bases are TGTGCCAGCAGTGGGACAGGGCCAGGGGCCCAGTACTTC. The rearrangement uses TRBV6-1 and TRBJ2-5, with 8 bases that match TRBD1. Unmatched junction bases numbered 7, after V lost 4 bases and J lost 9 bases. This CDR3 comprises 13 residues. From germline, CDR1 is MNHNS and CDR2 SASEGT.